This record concerns one TCR beta chain sequence. Its antigen is not yet known. Per-base quality was not reported, and no clone a single base away is much larger than it. Including cysteine and phenylalanine, the CDR3 has 15 amino acids. The only DNA kept is the CDR3, 45 bases in frame from the first base. CDR1 and CDR2 are drawn from the germline V gene: SGHNT, YENEEA. Clipping removes 6 bases from V and 1 base from J, with 4 as the unmatched junction base count. The sample comes from a study of regulatory and conventional T cells in breast cancer (dated by TCRdb to between 2015 and 2017). Library preparation was by PCR. The run used an Illumina MiSeq. The public reads were run again by TCRdb, first through fastp at Q25 and then through MiXCR, and only productive beta chains were kept. Merged by CDR3 protein, the rows form single entries marked with the most common genes and DNA. For this sample there are fewer than 20,000 distinct CDR3 sequences; around a third appear just once. The top ten clonotypes cover roughly 1.5% of the sample.

Sample: conventional T cells from blood. The sequence was collected from a female donor in good health. Recombination linked TRBV11-3 to TRBJ1-1, with 11 bases in between that match TRBD1. The DNA sequence is given as TGTGCCAGCAGACTCGGGACAGGGGGGAACACTGAAGCTTTCTTT. Translated, this is CASRLGTGGNTEAFF.